These T cell receptor beta chains were read from a single sample in a study of CD8 T cells in Susac syndrome. Via MiXCR, TCRdb re-called the immunoSEQ multiplex PCR reads, giving one row per CDR3 protein. The sample includes approximately 190,000 distinct CDR3 sequences, around 96% seen only once; the top ten take 0.093%. Material for sequencing was CD4+ T cells from PBMCs. The receptors come from a human donor with multiple sclerosis. The CDR3 runs from the conserved cysteine through the conserved F or W. Fields, in order: V gene, J gene, CDR3 protein.

TRBV15,TRBJ2-1,CATSRGQGGNEQFF
TRBV27,TRBJ2-1,CASGGRVEQFF
TRBV5-1,TRBJ1-3,CASSLQGEDGNTIYF
TRBV9,TRBJ2-1,CASSVGGLAVYNEQFF
TRBV20-1,TRBJ1-2,CSASPLGVGYGYTF
TRBV29-1,TRBJ1-2,CSVATQGGQLCTF
TRBV29-1,TRBJ2-7,CSVEVPGTSGNTYEQYF
TRBV2,TRBJ1-2,CASSPGPGIYGYTF
TRBV20-1,TRBJ1-2,CSARDARNYGYTF
TRBV9,TRBJ2-7,CASSPTTYYEQYF
TRBV5-4,TRBJ1-2,CASSLMVKGASYTF
TRBV29-1,TRBJ2-2,CSVKAGRGGELFF
TRBV5-1,TRBJ1-2,CASSSDSGGVDYTF
TRBV18,TRBJ2-7,CASSRRGSYEQYF
TRBV20-1,TRBJ1-1,CSARVRGYTEAFF
TRBV9,TRBJ1-5,CASSVEAYNQPQHF
TRBV4-1,TRBJ2-5,CASSQVSGGGETQYF
TRBV20-1,TRBJ1-5,CSAMGAGPNQPQHF
TRBV19,TRBJ1-2,CASKDGPDYGYTF
TRBV20-1,TRBJ2-7,CSASHRDEQYF
TRBV19,TRBJ1-2,CASSNRGSYGYTF
TRBV29-1,TRBJ2-3,CSGTGTLRDTQYF
TRBV27,TRBJ2-2,CASGGRERTGELFF